This section outlines one TCR beta chain sequence together with its context. Antigen: not known. The repertoire was sequenced with immunoSEQ multiplex PCR; TCRdb's copy has only in-frame clones and lacks some. Among around 19,000 clones listed, about 70% were seen once. Trimming left V 5 bases short and J 1 base short, with 15 bases between. The germline CDR1 and CDR2 sequences are SEHNR and FQNEAQ (reference sequence). The CDR3 length is 15 residues. The data originate from a study of somatic mutations in cytotoxic T cells in rheumatoid arthritis. General study results and limits: The antigen targets of the expanded CD8+ clones lacked identification.

The study pulled out CD4+ and CD8+ cells with positive magnetic bead selection and then checked their purity by flow cytometry. The sequence was collected from an adult with rheumatoid arthritis. Sequencing was performed on CD8+ T cells sorted from blood. The chain employs TRBV7-9 and TRBJ2-7; perhaps TRBD1 as D (6 bases). As DNA, the CDR3 is TGTGCCAGCAGCATCCCAAGCCAGGGGTCCTACGAGCAGTACTTC. The encoded protein is CASSIPSQGSYEQYF.